The sequence of this TCR beta chain was determined in a study of T cell repertoires in cytomegalovirus infection. This clonotype was recorded at least ten times. Its target is not known. Germline V gene data show CDR1 as SGHVS and CDR2 as FQNEAQ. This CDR3 is 18 amino acids long. Losses at the gene ends were 2 bases for V and 1 base for J; bases not matched to a gene: 8. TCRdb processed the reads anew with MiXCR; each CDR3 protein has one entry. The sample carries approximately 140,000 distinct CDR3 sequences, roughly 8.2% recorded once. Study-level findings and limits: Within the response measured ex vivo, HLA-C-restricted CMV-specific TCR beta clonotypes were dominant.

The specimen sequenced was PBMCs. The genes are TRBV7-8 and TRBJ2-6; the match to TRBD2 covers 7 bases. This clonotype originated in a human donor in good health (CMV status not recorded). Some clones in this sample may be carry-over from other donors' samples. CDR3 DNA: TGTGCCAGCAGCTTAAATCAGCGGGGAGCTTCTGGGGCCAACGTCCTGACTTTC. Encoded protein: CASSLNQRGASGANVLTF.